This entry lists 18 T cell receptor beta chains sequenced from one sample in a study of cytomegalovirus exposure and HLA in healthy donors. Vbeta (60) and Jbeta (13) primers were used in the PCR. The assay was immunoSEQ multiplex PCR, and TCRdb's table has in-frame clones only and misses some. The sample includes about 130,000 clones, roughly 72% of them seen just once. Sequencing input: PBMCs. Every receptor here comes from a male donor in good health and CMV-seronegative.

The CDR3 spells CASCLGTETYEQYF. The CDR3 nucleotides are TGTGCCAGCTGCCTGGGGACAGAAACCTACGAGCAGTACTTC. The chain recombines TRBV6-6 with TRBJ2-7; 7 bases are shared with TRBD1. CDR1 and CDR2 (germline): MNHNY, SVGAGI (reference sequence). CDR3 size: 14 residues. Trimming cost V 8 bases and J 2 bases; bases outside gene matches: 9.

This clone was picked up a small number of times. This chain connects TRBV4-3 to TRBJ2-7, with TRBD1 matching over 8 bases. From germline, CDR1 is LGHNA and CDR2 YSLEER. This CDR3 has 14 residues. V shed 2 bases, J shed 8 bases, and the junction held 8 bases outside the gene matches. CDR3 bases: TGCGCCAGCAGCCAATCGACAGGGGCCAACAAGCAGTACTTC. It codes for CASSQSTGANKQYF.

V is TRBV19 and J is TRBJ1-2; TRBD1 agrees at 9 bases. V shed 7 bases, J shed 8 bases, and the junction held 8 bases outside the gene matches. CDR3 length: 13 residues. Germline loops: CDR1 LNHDA, CDR2 SQIVND (reference sequence). Here the CDR3 reads CASTKTGGLGYTF. In DNA form, the CDR3 reads TGTGCCAGTACAAAGACAGGGGGATTGGGCTACACCTTC. Looking up the rest from reference TRBV19 and TRBJ1-2 gives the full variable domain: DGGITQSPKYLFRKEGQNVTLSCEQNLNHDAMYWYRQDPGQGLRLIYYSQIVNDFQKGDIAEGYSVSREKKESFPLTVTSAQKNPTAFYLCASTKTGGLGYTFGSGTRLTVV.

V and J are TRBV9 and TRBJ2-1; D remains ambiguous. Germline V gene data show CDR1 as SGDLS and CDR2 as YYNGEE. The V end lost 0 bases, the J end lost 1 base, and 8 bases lay between the germline ends. The CDR3 runs 15 residues. The CDR3 region is CASSVDGRSYNEQFF. The CDR3 DNA sequence: TGTGCCAGCAGCGTAGACGGCAGGTCCTACAATGAGCAGTTCTTC.

The chain employs TRBV7-9 and TRBJ2-7; 8 positions agree with TRBD1. Germline values: CDR1 SEHNR, CDR2 FQNEAQ (reference sequence). J lost 2 bases, V lost 5 bases, and 8 bases had no gene match. The CDR3 extends over 15 amino acids. The CDR3 sequence: CASSPGTGVTYEQYF. Here the CDR3 DNA reads TGTGCCAGCAGCCCCGGGACAGGTGTAACCTACGAGCAGTACTTC.

The chain has TRBV19 and TRBJ2-5; 10 bases align to TRBD1. CDR1 LNHDA and CDR2 SQIVND come from the germline V gene (reference sequence). The CDR3 consists of 19 residues. Trimming removed 4 bases from V and 4 bases from J; junction bases left unmatched: 18. CDR3 coding DNA: TGTGCCAGTAGTAGGGGGACAGGGGCCCTACGAAACTCAGGAGAGACCCAGTACTTC. As protein: CASSRGTGALRNSGETQYF.

The chain links TRBV14 to TRBJ2-7; D call uncertain. The CDR3 contains 13 residues. Germline V gene sequence: CDR1 SGHDN, CDR2 FVKESK. V was pared by 4 bases and J by 6 bases, with 13 bases between. The CDR3 DNA is TGTGCCAGCAGCCCCTACCCCATAGCCGAGCAGTACTTC. It specifies CASSPYPIAEQYF.

This clone has only one observation. The chain carries TRBV4-3 and TRBJ1-3; tentatively, D is TRBD1 (5 bases). Germline values: CDR1 LGHNA, CDR2 YSLEER. V was pared by 0 bases and J by 4 bases, with 16 bases between. The CDR3 loop spans 17 amino acids. The DNA for the CDR3 is TGCGCCAGCAGCCAAGATAGATTGGAGGGGCTGGGAAACACCATATATTTT. Translating gives CASSQDRLEGLGNTIYF.

The rearrangement joins TRBV28 to TRBJ1-1; D not certain. The germline V gene has CDR1 MDHEN and CDR2 SYDVKM. CDR3 length: 16 amino acids. V lost 6 bases and J lost 0, with 17 bases in between. CDR3 DNA: TGTGCCAGCAGCCCACGGTTACTCGTTATGAACACTGAAGCTTTCTTT. It specifies CASSPRLLVMNTEAFF.

This sequence joins TRBV7-6 and TRBJ2-7, with D maybe TRBD1 (6 bases). Deletions cut 5 bases from V and 6 bases from J, with 11 bases between. This CDR3 is 12 amino acids long. CDR1 and CDR2 from the germline V gene are SGHVS and FNYEAQ. CDR3 sequence (DNA): TGTGCCAGCAGCCCAGGGGCGTTCGAGCAGTACTTC. This encodes CASSPGAFEQYF. Complete variable domain (other parts from reference TRBV7-6 and TRBJ2-7): GAGVSQSPRYKVTKRGQDVALRCDPISGHVSLYWYRQALGQGPEFLTYFNYEAQQDKSGLPNDRFSAERPEGSISTLTIQRTEQRDSAMYRCASSPGAFEQYFGPGTRLTVT.

The rearrangement uses TRBV28 and TRBJ2-5; 15 bases fit TRBD2. The CDR3 runs to 17 residues. Germline lookup yields CDR1 MDHEN and CDR2 SYDVKM. J lost 4 bases, V lost 3 bases, and 6 bases had no gene match. The CDR3 is CASSLGTSGGRRETQYF. Written as DNA, the CDR3 is TGTGCCAGCAGTTTGGGGACTAGCGGGGGGAGGAGAGAGACCCAGTACTTC.

This clone was detected only once. This chain joins TRBV6-6 and TRBJ2-7; D is unclear. CDR3 length: 14 residues. With 2 bases removed from V and 2 bases from J, the gap between germline ends came to 10 bases. The V gene's germline CDR1 is MNHNY and CDR2 SVGAGI (reference sequence). The CDR3 DNA reads as TGTGCCAGCAGTTACGGGCTGGATGCCTACGAGCAGTACTTC. It specifies CASSYGLDAYEQYF.

Only a few counts were recorded for this clone. The CDR3 region is CAWSVPRAGETQYF. CDR3 DNA: TGTGCCTGGAGTGTACCTCGAGCGGGGGAGACCCAGTACTTC. The genes are TRBV30 and TRBJ2-5, with TRBD2 matching over 7 bases. Germline assignment: CDR1 GTSNPN and CDR2 SVGIG (reference sequence). The CDR3 extends over 14 amino acids. Trimming at V came to 0 bases and at J to 5 bases, leaving 6 bases not matched to a gene.

This clone was seen a few times. For the CDR3, the DNA is TGTGCCATCAGTGAGTCACAGGGGGCAGGAGATACGCAGTATTTT. This sequence encodes CAISESQGAGDTQYF. V is TRBV10-3 and J is TRBJ2-3, with 9 bases that match TRBD1. The CDR3 has 15 residues. The V gene's germline CDR1 is ENHRY and CDR2 SYGVKD. Unmatched junction bases numbered 3, after V lost 0 bases and J lost 5 bases.

The chain has TRBV6-1 and TRBJ2-5; 8 bases map to TRBD1. The CDR3 loop spans 14 amino acids. The V and J ends lost 6 bases and 2 bases, in that order; junction bases with no gene match: 5. In germline, CDR1 is MNHNS, CDR2 SASEGT. The CDR3 DNA sequence: TGTGCCAGCAGACTCGGGACAGGACAAGAGACCCAGTACTTC. Its protein product is CASRLGTGQETQYF.

This clone was counted only a few times. V gene TRBV6-1 combines with J gene TRBJ1-4; a possible D gene is TRBD1 (6 bases). V shed 5 bases and J shed 4 bases, with 11 bases lying between them. The CDR3 extends over 14 amino acids. Germline-derived CDR1 and CDR2 are MNHNS and SASEGT. This chain's CDR3 is CASSFRGGNEKLFF. The DNA of the CDR3 is TGTGCCAGCAGTTTTCGAGGGGGTAATGAAAAACTGTTTTTT.

The V gene is TRBV2, the J gene TRBJ2-7; 10 positions agree with TRBD1. The V gene's germline CDR1 is SNHLY and CDR2 FYNNEI. This CDR3 comprises 14 residues. J was trimmed by 7 bases and V by 11 bases; bases with no gene match: 14. DNA of the CDR3: TGTGCCGGCTCCCGGGACAGGGGTTCTTCTGAGCAGTACTTC. It encodes CAGSRDRGSSEQYF. Full variable domain (remainder filled in from reference TRBV2 and TRBJ2-7): EPEVTQTPSHQVTQMGQEVILRCVPISNHLYFYWYRQILGQKVEFLVSFYNNEISEKSEIFDDQFSVERPDGSNFTLKIRSTKLEDSAMYFCAGSRDRGSSEQYFGPGTRLTVT.

J is TRBJ1-2 and V is TRBV7-8, with D tentatively TRBD1 (5 bases). The CDR3 is 14 residues long. In germline, CDR1 is SGHVS, CDR2 FQNEAQ. Trimming took 6 bases from V and 6 from J, leaving 17 bases between them. The CDR3 loop reads CASSPGFTPHGYTF. The DNA for the CDR3 is TGTGCCAGCAGTCCAGGGTTTACACCACATGGCTACACCTTC.